The 25 T cell receptor beta chains reported below all come from one sample, sequenced in a study of beta chain features in type 1 diabetes. The isolated RNA, all of it, was reverse transcribed, so expressed TCRB transcripts were what got sequenced. Clones were read by immunoSEQ multiplex PCR, and TCRdb kept only the in-frame ones, dropping some. The repertoire holds some 410,000 clones, around 14% seen once, with 0.035% to 0.04% in the top ten. Sequencing input: naive CD4+ T cells from blood. These receptors all come from a man aged 25-40 years in good health.

This clone has just a few counts. This chain uses TRBV9 with TRBJ1-6, with D tentatively TRBD1 (5 bases). V gave up 0 bases and J gave up 11 bases, with 18 bases separating them. Germline V CDR1 and CDR2: SGDLS, YYNGEE. The CDR3 totals 16 residues. CDR3 nucleotides: TGTGCCAGCAGCGTAGCTCGGAGCCCAGGGTATACACCCCTCCACTTT. This codes for CASSVARSPGYTPLHF.

A few counts support this clone. The chain uses TRBV5-6 and TRBJ2-3, with 9 bases aligning to TRBD2. Germline-derived CDR1 and CDR2 are SGHDT and YYEEEE. V lost 1 base and J lost 1; bases outside the gene matches: 4. This CDR3 spans 16 amino acids. This CDR3 reads CASSLRVAGGTDTQYF. The CDR3 region has the DNA TGTGCCAGCAGCTTGAGGGTAGCGGGGGGCACAGATACGCAGTATTTT.

The chain joins TRBV19 to TRBJ1-1, with 8 bases that match TRBD1. From germline, CDR1 is LNHDA and CDR2 SQIVND (reference sequence). The CDR3 is 11 residues long. With 7 bases clipped from V and 11 bases from J, the junction kept 6 bases outside the gene matches. CDR3: CASTGGADAFF. The CDR3 region has the DNA TGTGCCAGTACAGGGGGCGCCGACGCTTTCTTT.

The CDR3 nucleotides are TGTGCTAGTGGTTTGGCAACTTTAGCGGGAGGGTCCTACGAGCAGTACGTC. This encodes CASGLATLAGGSYEQYV. The J gene is TRBJ2-7, the V gene TRBV12-5, with 11 bases that match TRBD2. The V gene end was trimmed by 1 base and the J gene end by 1 base; junction bases not matched to a gene: 6. Looked up from germline, CDR1 is LGHNT and CDR2 is FRNRAP. This CDR3 contains 17 residues.

The chain joins TRBV2 to TRBJ1-1; no reliable D call. The CDR3 loop spans 13 amino acids. Trimming took off 1 base at V and 0 bases at J, with 3 bases between the two ends. From germline, CDR1 is SNHLY and CDR2 FYNNEI. The CDR3 region has the DNA TGTGCCAGCAGTGAAGTGGTGAACACTGAAGCTTTCTTT. Its protein product is CASSEVVNTEAFF.

The V and J genes are TRBV28 and TRBJ2-2; 14 positions agree with TRBD2. The CDR3 has 18 amino acids. The junction had 8 bases not matched to a gene; V was cut back by 7 bases and J by 1 base. The germline CDR1 and CDR2 sequences are MDHEN and SYDVKM. Here the CDR3 reads CASKVGLAGGLNTGELFF. As DNA, the CDR3 is TGTGCCAGCAAAGTTGGACTAGCGGGGGGTCTGAACACCGGGGAGCTGTTTTTT.

This clone came up a few times. The rearrangement links TRBV2 to TRBJ2-7; 8 bases are a match to TRBD1. V trimming: 1 base; J trimming: 6 bases; junction bases outside the gene matches: 2. Germline V gene lookup returns CDR1 SNHLY and CDR2 FYNNEI. CDR3 length equals 13 residues. CDR3 sequence (DNA): TGTGCCAGCAGTGAAGGGACAGGGCTCGAGCAGTACTTC. It encodes CASSEGTGLEQYF.

V and J are TRBV7-2 and TRBJ2-1; unclear D gene. Trimming left V 2 bases short and J 0 bases short, with 11 bases between. The CDR3 extends over 16 amino acids. Germline V CDR1 and CDR2: SGHTA, FQGNSA. The CDR3 reads CASSLRAASSYNEQFF. The CDR3 nucleotides are TGTGCCAGCAGCTTACGGGCCGCCAGCTCCTACAATGAGCAGTTCTTC. Combining the CDR3 with reference TRBV7-2 and TRBJ2-1 gives the whole variable domain GAGVSQSPSNKVTEKGKDVELRCDPISGHTALYWYRQSLGQGLEFLIYFQGNSAPDKSGLPSDRFSAERTGGSVSTLTIQRTQQEDSAVYLCASSLRAASSYNEQFFGPGTRLTVL.

This clone was counted between two and nine times. V usage is TRBV19 and J usage is TRBJ1-1; the D gene is possibly TRBD1 (6 bases). Germline CDR1 LNHDA, CDR2 SQIVND (reference sequence). The V end lost 7 bases, the J end lost 4 bases, and 13 bases lay between the germline ends. CDR3 length: 13 amino acids. DNA of the CDR3: TGTGCCAGTATCCGGGGGCAAGGCACTGAAGCTTTCTTT. It yields the protein CASIRGQGTEAFF.

This clone came up a few times. J is TRBJ2-1 and V is TRBV29-1; D perhaps matches TRBD2 (6 bases). The CDR3 has 12 amino acids. Trimming took off 6 bases at V and 6 bases at J, with 12 bases between the two ends. Germline V gives CDR1 SQVTM, CDR2 ANQGSEA. This CDR3 reads CSVGTGGNEQFF. CDR3 bases: TGCAGCGTAGGGACCGGGGGCAATGAGCAGTTCTTC.

The rearrangement links TRBV7-9 to TRBJ1-2; 8 bases match TRBD1. The CDR3 covers 14 residues. CDR1 is SEHNR, CDR2 FQNEAQ, per germline (reference sequence). Trimming took 5 bases from V and 5 from J; bases not matched to a gene: 7. CDR3 DNA: TGTGCCAGCAGCCACGCAGGGGGCATTTATGGCTACACCTTC. Protein product: CASSHAGGIYGYTF.

The rearrangement links TRBV7-9 to TRBJ2-5; 11 bases align to TRBD2. Per germline, CDR1 SEHNR and CDR2 FQNEAQ (reference sequence). The CDR3 totals 16 residues. Trimming took 5 bases from V and 2 from J; bases not matched to a gene: 7. The CDR3 coding sequence is TGTGCCAGCAGCCTCACTAGCGGGGGAGGACAAGAGACCCAGTACTTC. It translates to CASSLTSGGGQETQYF.

This clone was recorded only once. This chain links TRBV15 with TRBJ1-5; TRBD1 might be the D (5 bases). Germline V gene data show CDR1 as LNHNV and CDR2 as YYDKDF (reference sequence). The CDR3 contains 14 residues. V dropped 3 bases and J dropped 6 bases, with 12 bases sitting between them. CDR3 region: CATSRAGGGQPQHF. CDR3 nucleotides: TGTGCCACCAGCAGGGCGGGGGGAGGTCAGCCCCAGCATTTT. The full variable domain, completed using reference TRBV15 and TRBJ1-5, is DAMVIQNPRYQVTQFGKPVTLSCSQTLNHNVMYWYQQKSSQAPKLLFHYYDKDFNNEADTPDNFQSRRPNTSFCFLDIRSPGLGDTAMYLCATSRAGGGQPQHFGDGTRLSIL.

The table lists this clone with a few counts. V gene TRBV5-6 combines with J gene TRBJ2-5; TRBD2 aligns across 7 bases. Trimming removed 0 bases from V and 5 bases from J; junction bases left unmatched: 4. The CDR3 sequence is 14 residues long. CDR1 is SGHDT, CDR2 YYEEEE, per germline. The CDR3 region is CASSLGGSLETQYF. The DNA of the CDR3 is TGTGCCAGCAGCTTGGGCGGGAGTCTGGAGACCCAGTACTTC.

V usage is TRBV7-8 and J usage is TRBJ2-1; D could derive from TRBD1 or TRBD2 (6 bases each). This CDR3 spans 16 amino acids. Trimming removed 4 bases from V and 3 bases from J, with 16 bases in between. Germline CDR1 SGHVS, CDR2 FQNEAQ. CDR3 region: CASSSPRGPNYNEQFF. The CDR3 coding sequence is TGTGCCAGCAGCTCCCCCCGGGGGCCAAACTACAATGAGCAGTTCTTC.

This clone was counted between two and nine times. The chain links TRBV4-1 to TRBJ1-2, with 7 bases fitting TRBD1. This CDR3 is 14 amino acids long. CDR1 and CDR2 from the germline V gene are MGHRA and YSYEKL. J gave up 3 bases and V 2 bases, and 3 bases lay outside the gene matches. CDR3 residues: CASSQRTGYYGYTF. The DNA for the CDR3 is TGCGCCAGCAGCCAACGGACAGGCTACTATGGCTACACCTTC.

This chain links TRBV7-9 with TRBJ2-5, with TRBD1 identical over 7 bases. The CDR3 extends over 13 amino acids. The V gene end was trimmed by 7 bases and the J gene end by 3 bases; junction bases not matched to a gene: 5. Per the germline V gene, CDR1 is SEHNR and CDR2 is FQNEAQ (reference sequence). This CDR3 reads CASIIGGEETQYF. DNA for the CDR3: TGTGCCAGCATTATAGGGGGCGAAGAGACCCAGTACTTC.

This chain links TRBV7-8 with TRBJ2-4; D not resolved. The CDR3 runs to 17 residues. V dropped 1 base and J dropped 1 base, with 14 bases sitting between them. From germline, CDR1 is SGHVS and CDR2 FQNEAQ. This chain's CDR3 is CASSLVFKGMAKNIQYF. For the CDR3, the DNA is TGTGCCAGCAGCTTAGTTTTCAAGGGTATGGCCAAAAACATTCAGTACTTC.

The gene calls are TRBV9 and TRBJ2-2, with D perhaps TRBD2 (6 bases). This CDR3 has 17 amino acids. Germline V gene lookup returns CDR1 SGDLS and CDR2 YYNGEE. Trimming took off 3 bases at V and 3 bases at J, with 18 bases between the two ends. The CDR3 loop reads CASSARGGNTDTGELFF. The CDR3 coding sequence is TGTGCCAGCAGCGCTCGGGGCGGGAATACGGACACCGGGGAGCTGTTTTTT. The entire variable domain, with the rest obtained from reference TRBV9 and TRBJ2-2, is as follows: DSGVTQTPKHLITATGQRVTLRCSPRSGDLSVYWYQQSLDQGLQFLIQYYNGEERAKGNILERFSAQQFPDLHSELNLSSLELGDSALYFCASSARGGNTDTGELFFGEGSRLTVL.

The chain employs TRBV9 and TRBJ1-1, with TRBD1 matching over 7 bases. The CDR3 runs 15 residues. Germline CDR1 reads SGDLS; CDR2 reads YYNGEE. Trimming cost V 4 bases and J 0 bases; bases outside gene matches: 6. CDR3 region: CASSTRQGVNTEAFF. The CDR3 region has the DNA TGTGCCAGCAGCACAAGACAGGGTGTGAACACTGAAGCTTTCTTT.

The chain recombines TRBV13 with TRBJ2-5; D not certain. This CDR3 is 14 amino acids long. Germline-derived CDR1 and CDR2 are PRHDT and FYEKMQ (reference sequence). Trimming shortened V by 4 bases and J by 5 bases, and 14 bases separated the two germline ends. CDR3 amino acids: CASSSRPGFETQYF. As DNA, the CDR3 is TGTGCCAGCAGCTCGAGGCCTGGCTTCGAGACCCAGTACTTC.

This chain uses TRBV7-9 with TRBJ1-2; 7 nucleotides match TRBD1. Germline trimming cut 3 bases from V and 8 bases from J; bases unmatched to any gene: 21. CDR1 is SEHNR, CDR2 FQNEAQ, per germline (reference sequence). CDR3 length: 18 amino acids. CDR3 in amino acids: CASSFRTGGGGSLWGYTF. The DNA for the CDR3 is TGTGCCAGCAGCTTCAGGACAGGAGGCGGGGGCTCCCTGTGGGGCTACACCTTC.

The J gene is TRBJ2-1, the V gene TRBV5-4; a possible D gene is TRBD2 (6 bases). Germline V gene lookup returns CDR1 SGHNT and CDR2 YYREEE (reference sequence). With 7 bases removed from V and 3 bases from J, the gap between germline ends came to 8 bases. This CDR3 has 12 amino acids. The chain's CDR3 is CASRTIYNEQFF. As DNA, the CDR3 is TGTGCCAGCCGGACTATCTACAATGAGCAGTTCTTC.

This chain connects TRBV28 to TRBJ1-5; D not resolved. V was pared by 4 bases and J by 0 bases, with 10 bases between. There are 15 residues in the CDR3. Looked up from germline, CDR1 is MDHEN and CDR2 is SYDVKM. The CDR3 DNA follows: TGTGCCAGCAGTTCGTCCGGCAATAGCAATCAGCCCCAGCATTTT. Protein sequence: CASSSSGNSNQPQHF.

This sequence joins TRBV7-8 and TRBJ2-7; the D is unclear. Germline CDR1 reads SGHVS; CDR2 reads FQNEAQ. The CDR3 is 12 residues long. Trimming removed 1 base at V and 6 bases at J, with 7 bases between. CDR3 nucleotides: TGTGCCAGCAGCTTAGTGGGGTCCGAGCAGTACTTC. Its protein is CASSLVGSEQYF.